The following is a T cell receptor beta chain sequence with its context. The antigen is not known. Data came from immunoSEQ multiplex PCR; TCRdb stores just in-frame clones and leaves some out. The data contain about 100,000 clones, 85% to 95% of them seen just once; the ten biggest clones take up about 0.51%. People who had autoimmune disease history or systemic immunosuppression were excluded. Peripheral blood came from all dose cohorts at three timepoints. The data belong to a study of OX40 agonist ivuxolimab in advanced cancers. General study findings and limits: At doses 0.1 to 3.0 mg/kg, CD4+ and CD8+ clones expanded. What antigens the expanded peripheral T cells recognized was never established.

The receptor was isolated from an adult with an advanced solid tumor such as melanoma, head and neck, liver or kidney cancer. Source: CD4+ or CD8+ T cells sorted from blood, taken in a trial of the OX40 agonist ivuxolimab.

The CDR3 DNA is TGCGCCAGCAGCCCGGAGGCCAATTCAGATGAGCAGTTCTTC. This sequence encodes CASSPEANSDEQFF. The J gene is TRBJ2-1, the V gene TRBV5-1; perhaps TRBD2 as D (5 bases). Germline loops: CDR1 SGHRS, CDR2 YFSETQ. The CDR3 totals 14 residues. Between the trimmed V and J ends, which lost 4 bases and 8 bases, there was a span of 16 bases. Filled out from reference TRBV5-1 and TRBJ2-1, the complete variable domain reads KAGVTQTPRYLIKTRGQQVTLSCSPISGHRSVSWYQQTPGQGLQFLFEYFSETQRNKGNFPGRFSGRQFSNSRSEMNVSTLELGDSALYLCASSPEANSDEQFFGPGTRLTVL.